A selection of T cell receptor beta chains follows, all from one sample in a study of identical twins. TCRdb reprocessed the 5' RACE reads via MiXCR and lists one record per CDR3 protein. Here the sample spans roughly 150,000 distinct CDR3 sequences, approximately 4% being singletons. The specimen sequenced was memory T cells sorted from blood. These TCRs come from a man younger than 35 in good health. Both conserved end residues are part of each CDR3. A D gene is named only where the DNA matches it firmly. Clone size appears in some rows only: once, few, many, or a class for an expanded clone.

j_gene: TRBJ2-1; abundance: many; d_gene: TRBD2; v_gene: TRBV11-1; CDR3nt: TGTGCCAGCAGCTCCACGGAGACTAAAGCGGGAGGGCCCGTGAATGAGCAGTTCTTC; CDR3aa: CASSSTETKAGGPVNEQFF
j_gene: TRBJ2-2; abundance: many; d_gene: TRBD1; v_gene: TRBV10-2; CDR3nt: TGCGCCAGCAGCCCGACAGGGGGACCCGGGGAGCTGTTTTTT; CDR3aa: CASSPTGGPGELFF
j_gene: TRBJ2-1; abundance: many; d_gene: TRBD1; v_gene: TRBV5-1; CDR3nt: TGCGCCAGCAGCTTGGAAGTAGTTGGACAGGGGGCGGGTGAGCAGTTCTTC; CDR3aa: CASSLEVVGQGAGEQFF
j_gene: TRBJ2-1; abundance: many; d_gene: -; v_gene: TRBV12-3/TRBV12-4; CDR3nt: TGTGCCAGCAGTCTTCTCGGGAATGAGCAGTTCTTC; CDR3aa: CASSLLGNEQFF
j_gene: TRBJ2-5; abundance: -; d_gene: -; v_gene: TRBV11-2; CDR3nt: TGTGCCAGCAGCCCCGGGGAGTTCCCTCAAGAGACCCAGTACTTC; CDR3aa: CASSPGEFPQETQYF
j_gene: TRBJ2-7; abundance: many; d_gene: -; v_gene: TRBV7-2; CDR3nt: TGTGCCAGCAGCACCGACTACGAGCAGTACTTC; CDR3aa: CASSTDYEQYF
j_gene: TRBJ2-5; abundance: many; d_gene: -; v_gene: TRBV24-1; CDR3nt: TGTGCCACCAGTGATTTGTTCGGGGAGACCCAGTACTTC; CDR3aa: CATSDLFGETQYF
j_gene: TRBJ2-7; abundance: few; d_gene: TRBD2; v_gene: TRBV7-8; CDR3nt: TGTGCCAGCAGCTTAGCGCTGAGTAGCGGGACGGTCTACGAGCAGTACTTC; CDR3aa: CASSLALSSGTVYEQYF
j_gene: TRBJ2-3; abundance: many; d_gene: -; v_gene: TRBV5-1; CDR3nt: TGCGCCAGCAGCCAAGACTCAGCATACACAGATACGCAGTATTTT; CDR3aa: CASSQDSAYTDTQYF
j_gene: TRBJ1-5; abundance: many; d_gene: TRBD1; v_gene: TRBV12-3/TRBV12-4; CDR3nt: TGTGCCAGCAGTAAAGAGCAGGGGGGTCGAAGGGGCAATCAGCCCCAGCATTTT; CDR3aa: CASSKEQGGRRGNQPQHF
j_gene: TRBJ2-3; abundance: many; d_gene: -; v_gene: TRBV12-3/TRBV12-4; CDR3nt: TGTGCCAGCAGTCACCTGGGGGGTCTGATCGCTGATACGCAGTATTTT; CDR3aa: CASSHLGGLIADTQYF
j_gene: TRBJ2-5; abundance: many; d_gene: -; v_gene: TRBV6-4; CDR3nt: TGTGCCAGCAGTCCCTCCCTTTACCAAGAGACCCAGTACTTC; CDR3aa: CASSPSLYQETQYF
j_gene: TRBJ2-3; abundance: few; d_gene: TRBD2; v_gene: TRBV11-2; CDR3nt: TGTGCCAGCAGCGCAAATCGACTAGCGGCTACAGATACGCAGTATTTT; CDR3aa: CASSANRLAATDTQYF
j_gene: TRBJ1-6; abundance: many; d_gene: -; v_gene: TRBV5-1; CDR3nt: TGCGCCAGCAGTCACACTGGGTATGATTCACCCCTCCACTTT; CDR3aa: CASSHTGYDSPLHF
j_gene: TRBJ2-5; abundance: -; d_gene: TRBD1; v_gene: TRBV13; CDR3nt: TGTGCCAGCAGCCAACGGACCGGGACAGGGATTTCAGAGACCCAGTACTTC; CDR3aa: CASSQRTGTGISETQYF
j_gene: TRBJ1-2; abundance: many; d_gene: -; v_gene: TRBV24-1; CDR3nt: TGTGCCACCAGTGATCCAGGGCGTGGAGGCTACACCTTC; CDR3aa: CATSDPGRGGYTF
j_gene: TRBJ1-1; abundance: -; d_gene: TRBD1; v_gene: TRBV20-1; CDR3nt: TGCAGTGCTAGATCCTCCGGGGGACAGGGCGGGGGCACTGAAGCTTTCTTT; CDR3aa: CSARSSGGQGGGTEAFF
j_gene: TRBJ2-4; abundance: many; d_gene: TRBD2; v_gene: TRBV9; CDR3nt: TGTGCCAGCAGCCTAACAGGGGTCGTAGATTTGCGGGAGGGCCGACGGAACATTCAGTACTTC; CDR3aa: CASSLTGVVDLREGRRNIQYF
j_gene: TRBJ2-1; abundance: -; d_gene: -; v_gene: TRBV7-2; CDR3nt: TGTGCCAGCAGCATTGGGGGACCTAGGTCTACCTACAATGAGCAGTTCTTC; CDR3aa: CASSIGGPRSTYNEQFF
j_gene: TRBJ2-4; abundance: few; d_gene: -; v_gene: TRBV11-2; CDR3nt: TGTGCCAGCAGCTTAGAGTACAGAAACATTCAGTACTTC; CDR3aa: CASSLEYRNIQYF
j_gene: TRBJ2-1; abundance: many; d_gene: TRBD1; v_gene: TRBV20-1; CDR3nt: TGCAGTGCATGGGACAGGGTCACCTACAATGAGCAGTTCTTC; CDR3aa: CSAWDRVTYNEQFF
j_gene: TRBJ1-2; abundance: many; d_gene: -; v_gene: TRBV5-1; CDR3nt: TGCGCCAGCAGCTTGGCCGGGACCGCGGAACACACCTTC; CDR3aa: CASSLAGTAEHTF
j_gene: TRBJ2-2; abundance: many; d_gene: TRBD1; v_gene: TRBV6-1; CDR3nt: TGTGCCAGCAGCCTGGGACAGTTGGGCCTGGGGGAGCTGTTTTTT; CDR3aa: CASSLGQLGLGELFF
j_gene: TRBJ2-1; abundance: many; d_gene: TRBD2; v_gene: TRBV6-1; CDR3nt: TGTGCCAGCAGCCTGACTAGCGGAGGCTACAATGAGCAGTTCTTC; CDR3aa: CASSLTSGGYNEQFF
j_gene: TRBJ2-7; abundance: many; d_gene: -; v_gene: TRBV20-1; CDR3nt: TGCAGTGCTAGAGGGCGGTTCTACGAGCAGTACTTC; CDR3aa: CSARGRFYEQYF